The sequence of this TCR beta chain was determined in a study of blood T cell repertoires in COVID-19. The overall study: Samples came from the United States, Italy and Spain, spanning acute and convalescent COVID-19.

Original methodology: Estimated nucleated cell counts came from reference gene primer amplification. Some clones are missing from TCRdb's copy, which holds only in-frame ones; the method was immunoSEQ multiplex PCR. V, J and clone size are taken as reported in that table, and D and trimming were inferred from the DNA itself. Seen here are 250,000 to 350,000 clones, 85% to 90% observed once, and the top ten hold roughly 6.3%. Patients of the Seattle cohort, enrolled during active infection, were followed longitudinally. The TCR originated in a woman between 50 and 59 years old with COVID-19, enrolled during active disease. Sequenced sample: peripheral blood.

As DNA, the CDR3 is TGTGCCAGCAGTTCCATTATTTTGGGGCGGGGCACTCTAGCCAAAAACATTCAGTACTTC. It yields the protein CASSSIILGRGTLAKNIQYF. The chain uses TRBV28 and TRBJ2-4; TRBD2 might be the D (6 bases). This CDR3 is 20 amino acids long. CDR1 and CDR2 from the germline V gene are MDHEN and SYDVKM. With 4 bases removed from V and 0 bases from J, the gap between germline ends came to 25 bases.